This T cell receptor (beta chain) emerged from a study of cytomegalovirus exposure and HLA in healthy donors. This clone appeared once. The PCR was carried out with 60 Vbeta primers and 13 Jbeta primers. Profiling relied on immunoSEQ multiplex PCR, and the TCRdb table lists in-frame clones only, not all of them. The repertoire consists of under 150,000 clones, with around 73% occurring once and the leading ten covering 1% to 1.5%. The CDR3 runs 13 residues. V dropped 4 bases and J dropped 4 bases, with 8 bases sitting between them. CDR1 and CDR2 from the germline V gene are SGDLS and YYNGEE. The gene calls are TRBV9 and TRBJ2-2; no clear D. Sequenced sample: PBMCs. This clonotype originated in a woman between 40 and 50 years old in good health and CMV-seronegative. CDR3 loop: CASSTLRTGELFF. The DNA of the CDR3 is TGTGCCAGCAGCACCCTACGCACCGGGGAGCTGTTTTTT.